The 15 T cell receptor beta chains below come from one sample, sequenced in a study of blood T cells in healthy people across ages. The authors ran a second PCR of about 6 to 11 cycles using a sample-barcoded 5' primer and a J-beta primer mix. TCRdb re-derived calls from the 5' RACE reads in MiXCR, one entry per CDR3 protein. The sample carries 1.6 million or so distinct CDR3 sequences, about 35% recorded once. The sequencing sample was made of blood. The receptor source for this set is a woman aged 30 to 39 in good health.

The V gene is TRBV6-5, the J gene TRBJ1-2; 10 nucleotides match TRBD1. The ends lost 5 bases at V and 3 bases at J; junction bases unmatched: 12. The CDR3 spans 17 residues. Germline CDR1 and CDR2: MNHEY and SVGAGI. The DNA of the CDR3 is TGTGCCAGCAGTCCCGGGACAGGGGATTTCAGCTACTATGGCTACACCTTC. This sequence encodes CASSPGTGDFSYYGYTF.

The chain recombines TRBV5-5 with TRBJ1-1, with TRBD1 identical over 9 bases. CDR3 length: 15 amino acids. CDR1 is SGHKS, CDR2 YYEKEE, per germline (reference sequence). The trim removed 4 bases at V and 4 bases at J, leaving 8 bases unmatched. The CDR3: CASSIPGTGTTEAFF. The CDR3 DNA follows: TGTGCCAGCAGCATTCCCGGGACAGGGACCACTGAAGCTTTCTTT.

The gene calls are TRBV5-6 and TRBJ1-1; no definite D call. V lost 1 base and J lost 0, with 10 bases in between. Germline V gene data show CDR1 as SGHDT and CDR2 as YYEEEE. The CDR3 spans 15 residues. The CDR3 DNA reads TGTGCCAGCAGCTTGCGGATACTCATGAACACTGAAGCTTTCTTT. It yields the protein CASSLRILMNTEAFF.

This chain joins TRBV27 and TRBJ1-1, with a weak D call TRBD1 (6 bases). The germline gives CDR1 MNHEY, CDR2 SMNVEV (reference sequence). The CDR3 covers 12 residues. V was shortened by 11 bases and J by 5 bases, with 15 bases between the two germline ends. CDR3 nucleotide sequence: TGTGCCTCCCACAGGGAGGGAACTGAAGCTTTCTTT. The encoded protein is CASHREGTEAFF.

This clonotype was detected many times. This chain connects TRBV20-1 to TRBJ2-5; TRBD1 aligns across 9 bases. The V segment lost 6 bases and the J segment 5 bases; nucleotides outside the gene matches: 13. Per the germline V gene, CDR1 is DFQATT and CDR2 is SNEGSKA (reference sequence). The CDR3 spans 15 residues. CDR3 sequence reads: CSALSGTGTLETQYF. As DNA, the CDR3 is TGCAGTGCCCTGTCTGGGACAGGGACCCTGGAGACCCAGTACTTC.

This clonotype was seen repeatedly, ten times or more. The rearrangement links TRBV9 to TRBJ2-3; no clear D. CDR3 length: 13 residues. Per the germline V gene, CDR1 is SGDLS and CDR2 is YYNGEE. V shed 0 bases and J shed 2 bases, with 4 bases lying between them. CDR3 in DNA: TGTGCCAGCAGCGTAGGCCCCACAGATACGCAGTATTTT. This encodes CASSVGPTDTQYF.

The genes are TRBV9 and TRBJ2-7, with no clear D. Trimming cost V 0 bases and J 3 bases, with 13 bases left between them. Per germline, CDR1 SGDLS and CDR2 YYNGEE. The CDR3 runs 15 residues. The CDR3 loop is CASSVGQAQNYEQYF. CDR3 bases: TGTGCCAGCAGCGTAGGTCAGGCGCAGAACTACGAGCAGTACTTC.

This clonotype was picked up many times. The V and J genes are TRBV20-1 and TRBJ2-4; either TRBD1 or TRBD2 may fit D (8 bases each). The germline V and J ends were trimmed by 8 bases and 3 bases, with 23 bases remaining between them. The CDR3 spans 16 residues. CDR1 DFQATT and CDR2 SNEGSKA come from the germline V gene (reference sequence). CDR3 in amino acids: CSTGGTGGPNKNIQYF. CDR3 in DNA: TGCAGTACAGGGGGAACGGGAGGGCCAAACAAAAACATTCAGTACTTC.

As concerns this clonotype: Germline and junction disagree at one end, which may indicate a read error. The chain couples TRBV29-1 to TRBJ1-4; D gene uncertain. The germline V gene has CDR1 SQVTM and CDR2 ANQGSEA. The CDR3 has 13 amino acids. CDR3 nucleotide sequence: TGCAGCGTTTCAGAGTCAACTAATGAAAAACCGTTTTTT. Translation gives CSVSESTNEKPFF.

This clonotype was counted ten times or more. The genes are TRBV12-3 or TRBV12-4 and TRBJ2-5, with a possible D match to TRBD1 (6 bases). CDR3 size: 13 residues. V dropped 6 bases and J dropped 3 bases, with 11 bases sitting between them. CDR3 DNA: TGTGCCAGCAGACCGCGGACAGAAGAGACCCAGTACTTC. Translating it yields CASRPRTEETQYF.

Only a few counts were recorded for this clonotype. The chain carries TRBV28 and TRBJ1-2, with TRBD1 matching over 7 bases. Trimming at V came to 6 bases and at J to 4 bases, leaving 20 bases not matched to a gene. Germline assignment: CDR1 MDHEN and CDR2 SYDVKM. There are 18 residues in the CDR3. CDR3 in amino acids: CASSTTFGTGEGSYGYTF. CDR3 DNA: TGTGCCAGCAGCACAACTTTCGGAACAGGGGAGGGAAGCTATGGCTACACCTTC.

In the case of this clonotype: A single base separates this from a much larger clone, so it may be a read error. V usage is TRBV10-3 and J usage is TRBJ2-1; D tentatively reads TRBD1 or TRBD2 (6 bases each). This CDR3 spans 15 amino acids. Looked up from germline, CDR1 is ENHRY and CDR2 is SYGVKD. The CDR3 bases are TGTGCCATCGCGACGGGGGCTAGCTCCTACAATGAGCGGTTCTTC. Its translation is CAIATGASSYNERFF.

This chain uses TRBV7-8 with TRBJ2-7; maybe TRBD1 (7 bases). Germline V gene lookup returns CDR1 SGHVS and CDR2 FQNEAQ. Trimming pared 5 bases from V and 6 bases from J, leaving 20 bases between. The CDR3 is 15 residues long. CDR3 DNA: TGTGCCAGCAGCAGTTCAACCGGGACAGCGGGCGAGCAGTACTTC. This codes for CASSSSTGTAGEQYF.

A few counts support this clonotype. The rearrangement links TRBV27 to TRBJ2-7; D is unresolved. The germline V gene encodes CDR1 MNHEY and CDR2 SMNVEV (reference sequence). This CDR3 is built from 12 residues. Trimming removed 4 bases from V and 6 bases from J, with 10 bases in between. The CDR3 nucleotides are TGTGCCAGCAGTTCTCTCGGGCGCGAGCAGTACTTC. Encoded protein: CASSSLGREQYF.

On this clonotype: The junction departs from the called germline gene at one end, perhaps through a read error. This sequence joins TRBV7-9 and TRBJ2-5; 9 nucleotides match TRBD1. CDR3 size: 15 residues. Germline loops: CDR1 SEHNR, CDR2 FQNEAQ (reference sequence). The CDR3 coding sequence is TGTGTCAGCAGCTTTCCGGGACAGGGAAAAGAGACCCAGTACTTC. Its protein is CVSSFPGQGKETQYF.